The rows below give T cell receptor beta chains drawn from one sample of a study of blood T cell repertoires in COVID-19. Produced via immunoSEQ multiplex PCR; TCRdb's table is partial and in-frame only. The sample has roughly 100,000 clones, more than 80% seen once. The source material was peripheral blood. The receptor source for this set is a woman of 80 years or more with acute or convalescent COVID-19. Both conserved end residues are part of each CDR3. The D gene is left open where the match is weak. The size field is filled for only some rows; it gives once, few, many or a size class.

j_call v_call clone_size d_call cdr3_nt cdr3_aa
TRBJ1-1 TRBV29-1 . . TGCAGCGTTGAGAAAGGGGGGAACACTGAAGCTTTCTTT CSVEKGGNTEAFF
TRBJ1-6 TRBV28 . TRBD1 TGTGCCAGCAGTTATACAGGGGGGAATTCACCCCTCCACTTT CASSYTGGNSPLHF
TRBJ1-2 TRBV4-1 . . TGCGCCAGCAGCCATACAGGGCTCTATGGCTACACCTTC CASSHTGLYGYTF
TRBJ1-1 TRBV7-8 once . TGTGCCAGCAGCTTAATGACGACAGGAAACACTGAAGCTTTCTTT CASSLMTTGNTEAFF
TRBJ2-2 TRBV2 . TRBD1 TGTGCCAGCACCTGGACAGGGAAATCGGACACCGGGGAGCTGTTTTTT CASTWTGKSDTGELFF
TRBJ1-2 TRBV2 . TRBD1 TGTGCCACCCAACCTGGACAGGGAAGCTATGGCTACACCTTC CATQPGQGSYGYTF
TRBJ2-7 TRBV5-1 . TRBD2 TGCGCCAGCAGCTCCGGGACTAGCGGGGGGGTGGTAGGGTACGAGCAGTACTTC CASSSGTSGGVVGYEQYF
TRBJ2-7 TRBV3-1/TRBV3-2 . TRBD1 TGTGCCAGCAGGGGACAGCATTTGGAGCAGTACTTC CASRGQHLEQYF
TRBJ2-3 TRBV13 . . TGTGCCAGCAGCAGAAGGACAGCCACAGATACGCAGTATTTT CASSRRTATDTQYF
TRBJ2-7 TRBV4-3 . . TGCGCCAGCAGCCAAGACGGAGACTCAAGCTACGAGCAGTACTTC CASSQDGDSSYEQYF